One TCR beta chain is described in this entry. What it recognizes is unknown. The sample comes from a study of beta chain features in type 1 diabetes. Expressed TCRB transcripts were sequenced, since all the RNA that had been isolated was reverse transcribed. Naive, central memory and regulatory T cell samples produced a mean of about 3.4 million reads. Clones were sequenced by immunoSEQ multiplex PCR, and TCRdb holds only the in-frame ones, with some missing. The table includes 640,000 or so clones, about an eighth detected once. CDR3 length: 13 amino acids. Germline CDR1 reads LNHDA; CDR2 reads SQIVND (reference sequence). The junction had 6 bases not matched to a gene; V was cut back by 5 bases and J by 8 bases. Whole-study findings and limits: Significant though moderate, a shortening of TCRB CDR3s appeared in all four CD4+ subsets of Type 1 diabetes patients. Whatever favoring of shorter templates PCR might show would apply equally to patients and controls. VDJ junctions from patients with type 1 diabetes contained fewer insertions and more deletions.

V gene TRBV19 combines with J gene TRBJ1-1; 9 bases agree with TRBD1. Sequencing was performed on naive CD4+ T cells from blood. The receptor comes from a man between 18 and 35 years old with type 1 diabetes. In nucleotides, the CDR3 is TGTGCCAGTAGTCCCCCCGGACAGGGGGAAGCTTTCTTT. Translated, it gives CASSPPGQGEAFF.